One and the same sample provided the 19 T cell receptor beta chains below, sequenced in a study of glioma-infiltrating T cells after dendritic cell vaccination. Time point noted: after dendritic cell vaccination, including at tumor progression/relapse. The table came from immunoSEQ multiplex PCR; TCRdb's copy has only in-frame clones and leaves some out. The sample carries just under 100,000 clones, 65% to 85% recorded once. This sample comprised blood, obtained after dendritic cell vaccination. These receptors were obtained from a human donor with glioblastoma.

The gene calls are TRBV9 and TRBJ1-2; TRBD1 matches at 7 bases. V was pared by 3 bases and J by 0 bases, with 11 bases of the junction left unmatched. The CDR3 sequence is 17 residues long. Germline CDR1 SGDLS, CDR2 YYNGEE. Here the CDR3 reads CASSADRKMPANYGYTF. The CDR3 nucleotides read TGTGCCAGCAGCGCGGACAGGAAAATGCCAGCTAACTATGGCTACACCTTC.

V usage is TRBV5-1 and J usage is TRBJ2-2, with TRBD1 matching 7 bases. There are 17 residues in the CDR3. Unmatched junction bases numbered 10, after V lost 4 bases and J lost 1 base. The germline V gene has CDR1 SGHRS and CDR2 YFSETQ. This chain's CDR3 is CASSLHPGTVNTGELFF. The CDR3 DNA follows: TGCGCCAGCAGCCTCCACCCCGGGACAGTGAACACCGGGGAGCTGTTTTTT.

This clone was counted once. V is TRBV7-2 and J is TRBJ2-3, with 8 positions matching TRBD2. This CDR3 is 14 amino acids long. Trimming took 5 bases from V and 3 from J; bases not matched to a gene: 4. Germline assignment: CDR1 SGHTA and CDR2 FQGNSA. The CDR3 here is CASSRGGNTDTQYF. The CDR3 bases are TGTGCCAGCAGCCGGGGGGGGAATACAGATACGCAGTATTTT.

V is TRBV19 and J is TRBJ1-2; TRBD1 agrees at 7 bases. J gave up 6 bases and V 5 bases, and 9 bases lay outside the gene matches. The CDR3 sequence is 14 residues long. In germline, CDR1 is LNHDA, CDR2 SQIVND (reference sequence). CDR3: CASSDYTGENGYTF. The CDR3 DNA is TGTGCCAGTAGTGATTATACAGGGGAAAATGGCTACACCTTC. Based on the CDR3 plus reference TRBV19 and TRBJ1-2, the full variable domain is DGGITQSPKYLFRKEGQNVTLSCEQNLNHDAMYWYRQDPGQGLRLIYYSQIVNDFQKGDIAEGYSVSREKKESFPLTVTSAQKNPTAFYLCASSDYTGENGYTFGSGTRLTVV.

J is TRBJ2-6 and V is TRBV6-6; D gene unclear. Between the trimmed V and J ends, which lost 3 bases and 1 base, there was a span of 7 bases. The CDR3 has 15 residues. The germline V gene has CDR1 MNHNY and CDR2 SVGAGI (reference sequence). CDR3 protein: CASSYSGSGANVLTF. DNA for the CDR3: TGTGCCAGCAGTTATTCCGGGTCTGGGGCCAACGTCCTGACTTTC.

This rearrangement joins TRBV28 to TRBJ2-7, with TRBD1 identical over 8 bases. CDR1 MDHEN and CDR2 SYDVKM come from the germline V gene. CDR3 length equals 13 residues. Losses at the gene ends were 7 bases for V and 7 bases for J; bases not matched to a gene: 9. The CDR3 spells CASTSGQGREQYF. The CDR3 nucleotides are TGTGCCAGCACTTCTGGACAGGGTAGGGAGCAGTACTTC.

This clone was found once. This chain connects TRBV7-3 to TRBJ1-1; D is uncertain. Germline CDR1 SGHTA, CDR2 FQGTGA. With 3 bases removed from V and 3 bases from J, the gap between germline ends came to 8 bases. CDR3 length: 13 amino acids. The chain's CDR3 is CASSFRQDTEAFF. The DNA of the CDR3 is TGTGCCAGCAGCTTTCGACAAGACACTGAAGCTTTCTTT.

The V and J genes are TRBV5-8 and TRBJ2-3; TRBD2 matches 10 bases. This CDR3 region has 15 residues. Trimming took 5 bases from V and 6 from J; bases not matched to a gene: 9. Per the germline V gene, CDR1 is SGHTS and CDR2 is YDEGEE. CDR3 nucleotides: TGTGCCAGCAGTTCCGGGACTAGCGCGTCCGATACGCAGTATTTT. Translation: CASSSGTSASDTQYF.

The genes are TRBV5-1 and TRBJ2-2, with D perhaps matching TRBD2 (5 bases). The germline CDR1 and CDR2 sequences are SGHRS and YFSETQ. Trimming shortened V by 7 bases and J by 6 bases, and 16 bases separated the two germline ends. The CDR3 has 14 residues. CDR3 in amino acids: CASALLTGAGELFF. For the CDR3, the DNA is TGCGCCAGCGCCCTCCTCACCGGGGCCGGGGAGCTGTTTTTT.

This rearrangement joins TRBV2 to TRBJ2-1, with D possibly TRBD1 on 6 matching bases. Trimming shortened V by 7 bases and J by 4 bases, and 11 bases separated the two germline ends. From germline, CDR1 is SNHLY and CDR2 FYNNEI. This CDR3 has 13 amino acids. CDR3 nucleotides: TGTGCCAGCAACAGGGTTAGATACAATGAGCAGTTCTTC. Translating it yields CASNRVRYNEQFF.

The chain joins TRBV18 to TRBJ2-7; 12 bases line up with TRBD2. Trimming removed 3 bases from V and 5 bases from J; junction bases left unmatched: 5. Germline lookup yields CDR1 KGHSH and CDR2 LQKENI. This CDR3 has 15 amino acids. The CDR3 nucleotides read TGTGCCAGCTCACCGGGACTAGCGGGTGGGAACGAGCAGTACTTC. Protein sequence: CASSPGLAGGNEQYF.

This chain links TRBV6-1 with TRBJ2-7; possible D gene TRBD2, 6 bases. V dropped 0 bases and J dropped 3 bases, with 9 bases sitting between them. The CDR3 is 14 residues long. CDR1 is MNHNS, CDR2 SASEGT, per germline. CDR3 bases: TGTGCCAGCAGTGAAGCTAGCGGTCTCTACGAGCAGTACTTC. Translating it yields CASSEASGLYEQYF.

The chain is built from TRBV27 and TRBJ2-1; D is unresolved. The CDR3 totals 13 residues. Germline V CDR1 and CDR2: MNHEY, SMNVEV (reference sequence). Trimming removed 4 bases at V and 4 bases at J, with 8 bases between. CDR3 in DNA: TGTGCCAGCAGTTACTCGGGTTACAATGAGCAGTTCTTC. Translation gives CASSYSGYNEQFF.

This rearrangement joins TRBV5-1 to TRBJ1-2, with 7 bases identical to TRBD1. V lost 4 bases to trimming and J lost 7 bases; unmatched junction nucleotides: 13. The CDR3 runs to 15 residues. Germline CDR1 and CDR2: SGHRS and YFSETQ. CDR3 loop: CASSINPLTGSGYTF. CDR3 sequence (DNA): TGCGCCAGCAGCATAAACCCCTTGACAGGGAGTGGCTACACCTTC.

The chain links TRBV5-1 to TRBJ2-3; D gene ambiguous. Trimming left V 0 bases short and J 0 bases short, with 14 bases between. Germline V gene sequence: CDR1 SGHRS, CDR2 YFSETQ. The CDR3 totals 17 residues. The CDR3 coding sequence is TGCGCCAGCAGCTTGGCCCTAGTCGTTACTAGCACAGATACGCAGTATTTT. It translates to CASSLALVVTSTDTQYF.

The chain joins TRBV7-3 to TRBJ2-3, with 7 bases lining up with TRBD2. The CDR3 covers 16 residues. In germline, CDR1 is SGHTA, CDR2 FQGTGA. V was pared by 2 bases and J by 3 bases, with 8 bases of the junction left unmatched. CDR3 in DNA: TGTGCCAGCAGCTTATCCGACGGGAGGTTTACAGATACGCAGTATTTT. Protein sequence: CASSLSDGRFTDTQYF.

The chain carries TRBV10-3 and TRBJ1-2, with 9 nucleotides matching TRBD1. V dropped 0 bases and J dropped 8; count of bases not matched to a gene: 4. The CDR3 extends over 14 amino acids. The V gene's germline CDR1 is ENHRY and CDR2 SYGVKD. The chain's CDR3 is CAISESGTGIGYTF. In nucleotides, the CDR3 is TGTGCCATCAGTGAGTCCGGGACAGGGATCGGCTACACCTTC.

J is TRBJ1-1 and V is TRBV29-1; 8 positions agree with TRBD1. With 5 bases clipped from V and 5 bases from J, the junction kept 10 bases outside the gene matches. The CDR3 runs 14 residues. Germline CDR1 SQVTM, CDR2 ANQGSEA. This CDR3 reads CSVRTGQGVTEAFF. The CDR3 nucleotides are TGCAGCGTTCGAACTGGACAGGGAGTTACTGAAGCTTTCTTT.

This chain uses TRBV6-1 with TRBJ2-3; TRBD1 matches at 7 bases. Germline V gene sequence: CDR1 MNHNS, CDR2 SASEGT. This CDR3 is built from 15 residues. V lost 4 bases to trimming and J lost 2 bases; unmatched junction nucleotides: 6. For the CDR3, the DNA is TGTGCCAGCAGTGGTAGACAGGGCCCCACAGATACGCAGTATTTT. Translation gives CASSGRQGPTDTQYF.